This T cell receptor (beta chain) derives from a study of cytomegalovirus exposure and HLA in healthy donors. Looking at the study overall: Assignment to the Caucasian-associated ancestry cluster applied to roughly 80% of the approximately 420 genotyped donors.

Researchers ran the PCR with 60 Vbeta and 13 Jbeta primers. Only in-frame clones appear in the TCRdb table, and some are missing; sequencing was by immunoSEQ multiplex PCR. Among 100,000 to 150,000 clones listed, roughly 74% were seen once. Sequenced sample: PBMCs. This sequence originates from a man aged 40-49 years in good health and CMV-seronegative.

CDR3 sequence reads: CASSSQTGERFSYNEQFF. CDR3 in DNA: TGTGCCAGCAGTTCGCAAACAGGGGAGCGGTTTTCCTACAATGAGCAGTTCTTC. The chain employs TRBV28 and TRBJ2-1; 7 bases agree with TRBD1. CDR3 length equals 18 residues. In germline, CDR1 is MDHEN, CDR2 SYDVKM. V was pared by 4 bases and J by 1 base, with 13 bases of the junction left unmatched.